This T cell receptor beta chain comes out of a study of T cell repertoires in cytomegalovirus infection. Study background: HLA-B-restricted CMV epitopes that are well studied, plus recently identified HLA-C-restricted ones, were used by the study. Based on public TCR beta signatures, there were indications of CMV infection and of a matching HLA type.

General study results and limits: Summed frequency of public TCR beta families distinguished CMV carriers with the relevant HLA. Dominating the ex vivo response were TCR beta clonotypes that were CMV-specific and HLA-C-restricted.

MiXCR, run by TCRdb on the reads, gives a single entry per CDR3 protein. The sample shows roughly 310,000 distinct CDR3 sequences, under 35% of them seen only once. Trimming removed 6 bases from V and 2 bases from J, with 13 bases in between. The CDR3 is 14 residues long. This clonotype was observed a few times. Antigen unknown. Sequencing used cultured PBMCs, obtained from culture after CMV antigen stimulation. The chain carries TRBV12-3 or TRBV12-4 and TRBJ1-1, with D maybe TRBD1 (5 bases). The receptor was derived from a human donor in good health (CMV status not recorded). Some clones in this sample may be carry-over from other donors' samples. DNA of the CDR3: TGTGCCAGCAGCCTATTGCGGGGCAACACTGAAGCTTTCTTT. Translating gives CASSLLRGNTEAFF.